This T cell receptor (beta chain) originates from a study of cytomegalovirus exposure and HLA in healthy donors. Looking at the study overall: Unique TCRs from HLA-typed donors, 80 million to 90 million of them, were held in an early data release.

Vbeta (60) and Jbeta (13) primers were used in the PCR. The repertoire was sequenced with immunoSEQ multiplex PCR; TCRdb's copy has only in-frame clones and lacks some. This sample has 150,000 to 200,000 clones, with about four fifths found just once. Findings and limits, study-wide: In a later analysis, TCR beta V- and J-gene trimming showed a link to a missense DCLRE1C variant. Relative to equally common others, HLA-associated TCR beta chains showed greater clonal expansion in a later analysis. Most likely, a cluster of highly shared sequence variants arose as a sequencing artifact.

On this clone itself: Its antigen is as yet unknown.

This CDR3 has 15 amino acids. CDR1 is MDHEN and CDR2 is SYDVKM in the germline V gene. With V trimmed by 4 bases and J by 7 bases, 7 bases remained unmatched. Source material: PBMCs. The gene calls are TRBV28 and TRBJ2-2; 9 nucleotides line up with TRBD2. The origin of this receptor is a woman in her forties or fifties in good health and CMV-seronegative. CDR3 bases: TGTGCCAGCAGTTCCCAGCGGGGGGCTGGCGGGGAGCTGTTTTTT. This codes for CASSSQRGAGGELFF.